The next 29 T cell receptor beta chains were all read from a single sample in a study of T-cell reconstitution after alpha-beta-depleted transplantation in children. TCRbeta library preparation incorporated unique molecular identifiers. Using its own MiXCR run on the PCR reads, TCRdb lists one record per CDR3 protein. Of about 500,000 distinct CDR3 sequences in the sample, 10% to 12% are singletons; the top ten hold 11% to 15%. This material consisted of PBMCs, mostly from graft donor cells, taken 180 days after TCRalphabeta/CD19-depleted stem cell transplant. Receptors were obtained from a female patient aged 2-15 years who had a stem cell transplant for aplastic anemia, so the T cells may come from the graft donor.

This clonotype was observed many times. J is TRBJ2-3 and V is TRBV18; tentative D call: TRBD1 (5 bases). Germline lookup yields CDR1 KGHSH and CDR2 LQKENI. This CDR3 has 13 amino acids. Trimming removed 5 bases at V and 3 bases at J, with 9 bases between. CDR3 loop: CASSTGKTDTQYF. The CDR3 DNA reads TGTGCCAGCTCAACAGGTAAAACAGATACGCAGTATTTT. Variable domain in full (rest from reference TRBV18 and TRBJ2-3): NAGVMQNPRHLVRRRGQEARLRCSPMKGHSHVYWYRQLPEEGLKFMVYLQKENIIDESGMPKERFSAEFPKEGPSILRIQQVVRGDSAAYFCASSTGKTDTQYFGPGTRLTVL.

The V call is TRBV5-1, the J call TRBJ1-2, with a possible D match to TRBD1 (6 bases). The germline V gene has CDR1 SGHRS and CDR2 YFSETQ. The V end was cut by 1 base, the J end by 2 bases, with 18 bases between. The CDR3 sequence is 17 residues long. In nucleotides, the CDR3 is TGCGCCAGCAGCTTGTCCCGCGACAGGTGGAGGAACTATGGCTACACCTTC. Its protein is CASSLSRDRWRNYGYTF.

The sample holds many counts of this clonotype. The V and J genes are TRBV28 and TRBJ1-5, with unresolved D. Germline loops: CDR1 MDHEN, CDR2 SYDVKM. V was trimmed by 3 bases and J by 2 bases, leaving 11 bases between them. The CDR3 spans 15 residues. The CDR3 DNA follows: TGTGCCAGCAGTTTGGACGGGAGGGGCAATCAGCCCCAGCATTTT. This encodes CASSLDGRGNQPQHF.

This clonotype was detected only a few times. The chain has TRBV24-1 and TRBJ1-1, with a tentative D call TRBD1 (5 bases). CDR1 is KGHDR, CDR2 SFDVKD, per germline. The CDR3 sequence is 16 residues long. Trimming removed 7 bases at V and 1 base at J, with 18 bases between. CDR3 in DNA: TGTGCCACCAGCGGGGGACCCCGGAGCAAGAACACTGAAGCTTTCTTT. It is translated as CATSGGPRSKNTEAFF.

CDR3 DNA sequence: TGCGCCAGCAGCCCGCTGACTAGCGGGAGAATGAATGAGCAGTTCTTC. Residues: CASSPLTSGRMNEQFF. The gene calls are TRBV5-1 and TRBJ2-1, with 12 nucleotides matching TRBD2. The germline gives CDR1 SGHRS, CDR2 YFSETQ. CDR3 length: 16 amino acids. J gave up 7 bases and V 4 bases, and 9 bases lay outside the gene matches.

The chain links TRBV12-3 or TRBV12-4 to TRBJ2-2, with TRBD2 identical over 12 bases. Losses at the gene ends were 3 bases for V and 8 bases for J; bases not matched to a gene: 13. This CDR3 region has 18 residues. CDR3: CASSFLAGGPLSSGELFF. Written as DNA, the CDR3 is TGTGCCAGCAGTTTTCTAGCGGGAGGGCCTCTGAGTTCAGGGGAGCTGTTTTTT.

This clonotype has only a few counts. The chain combines TRBV10-3 with TRBJ1-4; TRBD1 might be the D (6 bases). Trimming left V 2 bases short and J 3 bases short, with 7 bases between. From germline, CDR1 is ENHRY and CDR2 SYGVKD. The CDR3 has 14 residues. This CDR3 reads CAISEGQSNEKLFF. The CDR3 bases are TGTGCCATCAGTGAGGGACAGTCTAATGAAAAACTGTTTTTT.

This clonotype was recorded a few times. The J gene is TRBJ2-5, the V gene TRBV20-1, with 8 bases matching TRBD2. Germline trimming cut 2 bases from V and 5 bases from J; bases unmatched to any gene: 7. The CDR3 loop spans 14 amino acids. Germline lookup yields CDR1 DFQATT and CDR2 SNEGSKA (reference sequence). The CDR3, as DNA: TGCAGTGCTAGACGAATAGCGGGACTCGAGACCCAGTACTTC. Its protein product is CSARRIAGLETQYF.

The chain has TRBV4-3 and TRBJ2-1, with TRBD2 identical over 9 bases. The CDR3 length is 18 residues. Germline-derived CDR1 and CDR2 are LGHNA and YSLEER. V lost 0 bases and J lost 6; bases outside the gene matches: 12. The CDR3 nucleotides read TGCGCCAGCAGCCAAGATGAGGCGGGAGGGCCCCCCCTCAATGAGCAGTTCTTC. It encodes CASSQDEAGGPPLNEQFF.

This clonotype was counted ten times or more. The chain uses TRBV12-3 or TRBV12-4 and TRBJ1-2; D is undetermined. V was cut by 1 base and J by 8 bases, with 8 bases left in between. The CDR3 loop spans 12 amino acids. CDR3 region: CASSLGRRGYTF. CDR3 bases: TGTGCCAGCAGTTTAGGGCGGAGGGGCTACACCTTC.

This clonotype was detected a few times. V and J are TRBV12-3 or TRBV12-4 and TRBJ1-6, with D perhaps TRBD1 (6 bases). V lost 2 bases and J 8 bases, leaving 22 bases between the germline ends. This CDR3 contains 18 residues. CDR3 in DNA: TGTGCCAGCAGTTTAACAGGCAGGGGCCTATCGGAGGATTCACCCCTCCACTTT. Translated, it gives CASSLTGRGLSEDSPLHF.

To note about this clonotype: A read error may explain this, as a much larger clone is one base away. The V and J genes are TRBV28 and TRBJ2-6; tentative D call: TRBD1 (5 bases). The CDR3 sequence is 14 residues long. Germline V gene sequence: CDR1 MDHEN, CDR2 SYDVKM. Here the CDR3 DNA reads TGTGCCAGCAGTGGGCCCTCTGGGGCCAACGGCCTGACTTTC. It encodes CASSGPSGANGLTF.

This clonotype was counted only a few times. CDR3 region: CASSMSSGKFYEQYF. CDR3 sequence (DNA): TGTGCCAGCAGCATGTCTAGCGGGAAGTTTTACGAGCAGTACTTC. The chain has TRBV7-8 and TRBJ2-7, with TRBD2 matching over 9 bases. V shed 5 bases and J 4 bases; nucleotides not matched to a gene: 9. CDR1 and CDR2 (germline): SGHVS, FQNEAQ. This CDR3 spans 15 amino acids. Full variable domain (rest looked up from reference TRBV7-8 and TRBJ2-7): GAGVSQSPRYKVAKRGQDVALRCDPISGHVSLFWYQQALGQGPEFLTYFQNEAQLDKSGLPSDRFFAERPEGSVSTLKIQRTQQEDSAVYLCASSMSSGKFYEQYFGPGTRLTVT.

The genes are TRBV28 and TRBJ2-7; 9 nucleotides match TRBD1. CDR3 length: 16 residues. Germline V CDR1 and CDR2: MDHEN, SYDVKM. V was clipped by 6 bases and J by 2 bases; unmatched bases: 11. CDR3 DNA: TGTGCCAGCAGGCCCTTTGGGGGACAGGGAACCTACGAGCAGTACTTC. Amino acids: CASRPFGGQGTYEQYF.

A few counts support this clonotype. The chain uses TRBV19 and TRBJ2-1; 7 nucleotides agree with TRBD2. The CDR3 is 14 amino acids. V lost 7 bases and J lost 7; bases outside the gene matches: 10. Germline CDR1 reads LNHDA; CDR2 reads SQIVND (reference sequence). The CDR3 DNA sequence: TGTGCCAGTAACGGCGGGAGTAGGGGAAATGAGCAGTTCTTC. This codes for CASNGGSRGNEQFF. The complete variable domain, with remaining parts taken from reference TRBV19 and TRBJ2-1, reads DGGITQSPKYLFRKEGQNVTLSCEQNLNHDAMYWYRQDPGQGLRLIYYSQIVNDFQKGDIAEGYSVSREKKESFPLTVTSAQKNPTAFYLCASNGGSRGNEQFFGPGTRLTVL.

This clonotype was seen more than once but under ten times. V and J are TRBV12-3 or TRBV12-4 and TRBJ1-2; D gene ambiguous. The CDR3 is 15 residues long. The V gene lost 5 bases and the J gene lost 2 bases, with 15 bases spanning the gap. The CDR3 loop reads CASSPLAIFNYGYTF. The DNA of the CDR3 is TGTGCCAGCAGTCCCCTGGCGATCTTCAACTATGGCTACACCTTC.

The V call is TRBV29-1, the J call TRBJ1-2; no reliable D call. The CDR3 extends over 11 amino acids. Germline V gene data show CDR1 as SQVTM and CDR2 as ANQGSEA. Trimming took 3 bases from V and 6 from J, leaving 8 bases between them. The CDR3: CSVDGMNGYTF. The CDR3 region has the DNA TGCAGCGTTGATGGTATGAATGGCTACACCTTC.

This clonotype was picked up many times. V and J are TRBV6-1 and TRBJ2-1, with TRBD1 matching over 7 bases. Trimming cost V 5 bases and J 3 bases; bases outside gene matches: 7. Germline CDR1 and CDR2: MNHNS and SASEGT. This CDR3 has 15 residues. The CDR3 loop is CASSKPGQNYNEQFF. The CDR3 DNA is TGTGCCAGCAGTAAACCGGGACAGAACTACAATGAGCAGTTCTTC.

At least ten counts were recorded for this clonotype. V gene TRBV5-1 combines with J gene TRBJ2-1; 9 bases are a match to TRBD1. CDR3 length: 15 residues. V lost 4 bases, J lost 6 bases, and 8 bases stayed unmatched. Germline V gene data show CDR1 as SGHRS and CDR2 as YFSETQ. The CDR3 sequence: CASSHGGQGGNEQFF. The CDR3 DNA is TGCGCCAGCAGCCACGGGGGACAGGGAGGCAATGAGCAGTTCTTC.

The chain combines TRBV9 with TRBJ2-7, with TRBD2 identical over 8 bases. CDR3 length: 16 residues. The V segment lost 0 bases and the J segment 0 bases; nucleotides outside the gene matches: 5. The germline V gene has CDR1 SGDLS and CDR2 YYNGEE. The DNA of the CDR3 is TGTGCCAGCAGCGTAGAAGACGGGAGGGGCTCCTACGAGCAGTACTTC. Translated: CASSVEDGRGSYEQYF.

This clonotype was recorded many times. V and J are TRBV27 and TRBJ2-4; no reliable D call. This CDR3 has 13 residues. CDR1 MNHEY and CDR2 SMNVEV come from the germline V gene (reference sequence). Trimming left V 2 bases short and J 5 bases short, with 7 bases between. CDR3 protein: CASSLKGENIQYF. For the CDR3, the DNA is TGTGCCAGCAGTTTAAAAGGAGAAAACATTCAGTACTTC.

This clonotype came up a few times. The V and J genes are TRBV27 and TRBJ2-1, with 9 bases lining up with TRBD1. Per the germline V gene, CDR1 is MNHEY and CDR2 is SMNVEV (reference sequence). This CDR3 is 16 amino acids long. V lost 3 bases to trimming and J lost 7 bases; unmatched junction nucleotides: 10. CDR3 residues: CASSFRWGQGPNEQFF. CDR3 nucleotide sequence: TGTGCCAGCAGTTTCAGATGGGGACAGGGACCGAATGAGCAGTTCTTC.

This clonotype showed up just a few times. The chain employs TRBV4-3 and TRBJ1-6, with TRBD1 matching over 7 bases. Losses at the gene ends were 0 bases for V and 0 bases for J; bases not matched to a gene: 5. Germline V gives CDR1 LGHNA, CDR2 YSLEER. The CDR3 runs 18 residues. The CDR3, as DNA: TGCGCCAGCAGCCAAGACCCTACAGGGGTCTCCTATAATTCACCCCTCCACTTT. Encoded protein: CASSQDPTGVSYNSPLHF.

J is TRBJ2-3 and V is TRBV3-1; 9 nucleotides agree with TRBD2. The CDR3 contains 16 residues. Losses at the gene ends were 0 bases for V and 3 bases for J; bases not matched to a gene: 4. Germline lookup yields CDR1 LGHDT and CDR2 YNNKEL (reference sequence). CDR3 coding DNA: TGTGCCAGCAGCCAAGACCTAGCGGGGCATACAGATACGCAGTATTTT. Encoded protein: CASSQDLAGHTDTQYF.

The chain joins TRBV7-2 to TRBJ2-1; D perhaps matches TRBD1 (7 bases). From germline, CDR1 is SGHTA and CDR2 FQGNSA. CDR3 length equals 17 residues. The germline V and J ends were trimmed by 3 bases and 0 bases, with 15 bases remaining between them. The CDR3 sequence is CASSFGGGPGSYNEQFF. The DNA for the CDR3 is TGTGCCAGCAGCTTTGGAGGGGGCCCTGGCTCCTACAATGAGCAGTTCTTC.

This clonotype occurred many times. The chain employs TRBV28 and TRBJ2-7, with a weak D call TRBD2 (7 bases). The CDR3 sequence is 13 residues long. CDR1 and CDR2 from the germline V gene are MDHEN and SYDVKM. The V and J ends lost 4 bases and 2 bases respectively, with 9 bases between them. CDR3 nucleotides: TGTGCCAGCAGTTGGGGGGGCACCTACGAGCAGTACTTC. It yields the protein CASSWGGTYEQYF.

This rearrangement joins TRBV20-1 to TRBJ2-7, with unresolved D. The CDR3 covers 14 residues. Trimming shortened V by 6 bases and J by 0 bases, and 15 bases separated the two germline ends. CDR1 DFQATT and CDR2 SNEGSKA come from the germline V gene (reference sequence). CDR3 nucleotide sequence: TGCAGTGCCAGACGGACGGCTAGCTCCTACGAGCAGTACTTC. This translates into CSARRTASSYEQYF.

This clonotype was observed a few times. The chain employs TRBV12-3 or TRBV12-4 and TRBJ1-2, with TRBD1 matching 8 bases. The length of the CDR3 is 16 residues. Unmatched junction bases numbered 12, after V lost 3 bases and J lost 6 bases. The CDR3 spells CASSLSRTGRRDGYTF. The CDR3 bases are TGTGCCAGCAGTTTGAGCAGGACAGGGCGGAGGGATGGCTACACCTTC.

V is TRBV11-3 and J is TRBJ2-3, with D possibly matching TRBD2 (5 bases). This CDR3 region has 14 residues. V dropped 4 bases and J dropped 4 bases, with 12 bases sitting between them. The germline V gene has CDR1 SGHNT and CDR2 YENEEA. The CDR3 bases are TGTGCCAGCAGCTGGGCTAGCCCGGCAGATACGCAGTATTTT. Translated: CASSWASPADTQYF.